These 30 T cell receptor beta chains were all obtained from the same sample, sequenced in a study of monozygotic twins with inflammatory bowel disease. TCRdb re-called the 5' RACE reads and catalogs CDR3 proteins one per entry, DNA excluded. Its table records approximately 420,000 distinct CDR3 sequences. Sequencing was carried out using blood. These receptors were taken from a human donor with ulcerative colitis or Crohn's disease, or a healthy co-twin of an affected twin (not recorded which).

V gene TRBV7-9 combines with J gene TRBJ2-1; TCRdb selects TRBD1, and the lack of DNA leaves this call unchecked. The length of the CDR3 is 12 residues. Germline V gene sequence: CDR1 SEHNR, CDR2 FQNEAQ (reference sequence). Here the CDR3 reads CAKAGGKGEQFF.

The V and J genes are TRBV5-6 and TRBJ1-5; absent DNA, TCRdb's TRBD1 call cannot be checked. Germline values: CDR1 SGHDT, CDR2 YYEEEE. The CDR3 consists of 16 residues. CDR3 loop: CASSPPPGQGDQPQHF.

The chain uses TRBV6-6 and TRBJ2-7; the D call of TRBD1 rests on TCRdb alone, since no DNA is present to check it. The CDR3 has 14 amino acids. From germline, CDR1 is MNHNY and CDR2 SVGAGI (reference sequence). The CDR3 sequence is CASIKGQGAYEQYF.

V is TRBV4-3 and J is TRBJ1-1; lacking DNA, the TRBD1 call made by TCRdb goes unchecked. CDR3 length: 15 residues. In germline, CDR1 is LGHNA, CDR2 YSLEER. CDR3 sequence reads: CASSQTTARNTEAFF.

The chain joins TRBV30 to TRBJ1-1; the D call of TRBD1 rests on TCRdb alone, since no DNA is present to check it. Germline assignment: CDR1 GTSNPN and CDR2 SVGIG (reference sequence). The CDR3 spans 14 residues. CDR3 in amino acids: CAWSEGAGVTEAFF.

The rearrangement joins TRBV10-3 to TRBJ2-7; no DNA is available, so the TRBD1 call from TCRdb remains unchecked. Germline CDR1 reads ENHRY; CDR2 reads SYGVKD. There are 13 residues in the CDR3. The CDR3 sequence: CAIRQDRGREQYF.

This sequence joins TRBV18 and TRBJ2-4; the D gene TCRdb calls, TRBD1, cannot be checked with no DNA. Germline CDR1 and CDR2: KGHSH and LQKENI. This CDR3 is built from 16 residues. CDR3 loop: CASSPRGGLAKNIQYF. Supplemented by reference TRBV18 and TRBJ2-4, the full variable domain reads NAGVMQNPRHLVRRRGQEARLRCSPMKGHSHVYWYRQLPEEGLKFMVYLQKENIIDESGMPKERFSAEFPKEGPSILRIQQVVRGDSAAYFCASSPRGGLAKNIQYFGAGTRLSVL.

This chain uses TRBV6-1 with TRBJ2-1; as DNA is missing, the TRBD1 call by TCRdb cannot be tested. Germline-derived CDR1 and CDR2 are MNHNS and SASEGT. The CDR3 has 16 amino acids. The CDR3 here is CASSEWGQATNNEQFF.

The chain couples TRBV7-9 to TRBJ1-1. The CDR3 runs 16 residues. Per germline, CDR1 SEHNR and CDR2 FQNEAQ (reference sequence). This chain's CDR3 is CASSLGLGLLSTEAFF.

This chain uses TRBV7-7 with TRBJ2-7; TCRdb indicates TRBD1, and absent DNA this call remains unverified. The germline V gene encodes CDR1 SSHAT and CDR2 FNYEAQ (reference sequence). CDR3 length: 15 amino acids. CDR3 protein: CASSRDRGFHYEQYF.

This rearrangement joins TRBV21-1 to TRBJ2-7; TCRdb's D gene call, TRBD1, goes unchecked for lack of DNA. TRBV21-1 is labeled a pseudogene. The CDR3 contains 16 residues. CDR3 in amino acids: CASSKGGTGSSYEQYF.

This chain links TRBV10-3 with TRBJ2-7; TCRdb calls TRBD1, which cannot be checked without DNA. The CDR3 contains 15 residues. Germline V lookup: CDR1 ENHRY, CDR2 SYGVKD. The chain's CDR3 is CAISESWDSSYEQYF.

V and J are TRBV20-1 and TRBJ2-7; TCRdb proposes TRBD1, but this gene call is untestable without DNA. Germline V CDR1 and CDR2: DFQATT, SNEGSKA (reference sequence). The CDR3 loop spans 13 amino acids. The chain's CDR3 is CSPWGLGPYEQYF.

The chain uses TRBV7-2 and TRBJ2-4; the TCRdb call, TRBD1, lacks DNA for checking. This CDR3 is built from 15 residues. Germline CDR1 and CDR2: SGHTA and FQGNSA. The CDR3 here is CASSLAWGGKNIQYF.

The chain is built from TRBV5-6 and TRBJ2-4. Germline CDR1 SGHDT, CDR2 YYEEEE. The CDR3 is 13 amino acids. This chain's CDR3 is CASSLASGDIQYF.

The gene calls are TRBV6-5 and TRBJ1-6; TCRdb returns TRBD1, unconfirmable since there is no DNA. Germline V gene lookup returns CDR1 MNHEY and CDR2 SVGAGI. The CDR3 extends over 14 amino acids. CDR3: CASTYRGPNSPLHF.

The chain combines TRBV30 with TRBJ2-7. Per germline, CDR1 GTSNPN and CDR2 SVGIG (reference sequence). CDR3 length: 13 residues. The CDR3 is CAWSVLGAHEQYF.

This CDR3 is CASILGSGQPQHF. The rearrangement uses TRBV7-9 and TRBJ1-5. CDR1 SEHNR and CDR2 FQNEAQ come from the germline V gene (reference sequence). The CDR3 contains 13 residues.

The chain joins TRBV30 to TRBJ2-2; without DNA, the TCRdb call of TRBD1 cannot be checked. The germline gives CDR1 GTSNPN, CDR2 SVGIG (reference sequence). The CDR3 is 11 residues long. CDR3 in amino acids: CASGFTGELFF.

The chain joins TRBV7-9 to TRBJ2-1; absent DNA, TCRdb's TRBD2 call cannot be checked. CDR3 length: 13 amino acids. The V gene's germline CDR1 is SEHNR and CDR2 FQNEAQ (reference sequence). CDR3 protein: CASSSGLALGQFF.

The chain recombines TRBV5-1 with TRBJ1-1. Germline-derived CDR1 and CDR2 are SGHRS and YFSETQ. This CDR3 has 15 amino acids. The CDR3 loop reads CASSRGPSADTEAFF.

J is TRBJ2-5 and V is TRBV20-1; the TCRdb D gene call, TRBD1, has no DNA to confirm it. This CDR3 is built from 13 residues. The germline gives CDR1 DFQATT, CDR2 SNEGSKA (reference sequence). This CDR3 is CSARFGKQETQYF.

This chain connects TRBV7-2 to TRBJ2-7; the D call from TCRdb, TRBD2, cannot be confirmed without DNA. The germline V gene has CDR1 SGHTA and CDR2 FQGNSA. The CDR3 runs 15 residues. The CDR3 sequence: CASSWRTSGPYEQYF.

The chain combines TRBV6-5 with TRBJ2-7; with no DNA, the TCRdb D assignment of TRBD1 cannot be verified. The CDR3 sequence is 13 residues long. From germline, CDR1 is MNHEY and CDR2 SVGAGI. This chain's CDR3 is CASSYGRGNEQYF.

The J gene is TRBJ1-2, the V gene TRBV7-9. This CDR3 comprises 16 residues. Germline CDR1 is SEHNR and CDR2 is FQNEAQ (reference sequence). The CDR3 loop is CASSSDRTRANYGYTF.

The chain carries TRBV4-1 and TRBJ1-2. The germline V gene has CDR1 MGHRA and CDR2 YSYEKL. The CDR3 covers 15 residues. The CDR3 is CASSPIRTDNYGYTF.

The chain joins TRBV7-9 to TRBJ2-7; TCRdb names TRBD1, which stays unverified in the absence of DNA. Germline V lookup: CDR1 SEHNR, CDR2 FQNEAQ (reference sequence). CDR3 length: 16 residues. This CDR3 reads CASSLIQGPFSYEQYF. The full variable domain, with the rest looked up from reference TRBV7-9 and TRBJ2-7, is DTGVSQNPRHKITKRGQNVTFRCDPISEHNRLYWYRQTLGQGPEFLTYFQNEAQLEKSRLLSDRFSAERPKGSFSTLEIQRTEQGDSAMYLCASSLIQGPFSYEQYFGPGTRLTVT.

The chain combines TRBV6-5 with TRBJ1-2; checking the TCRdb D call of TRBD1 is not possible without DNA. Germline values: CDR1 MNHEY, CDR2 SVGAGI. There are 13 residues in the CDR3. This chain's CDR3 is CASRPPGHYGYTF.

This chain links TRBV20-1 with TRBJ1-5. The V gene's germline CDR1 is DFQATT and CDR2 SNEGSKA (reference sequence). The CDR3 runs to 13 residues. The CDR3 reads CSAPRDSNQPQHF.

V usage is TRBV3-1 and J usage is TRBJ1-1; TCRdb calls TRBD1, which cannot be checked without DNA. The CDR3 consists of 13 residues. Germline CDR1 is LGHDT and CDR2 is YNNKEL (reference sequence). CDR3 amino acids: CASSRWTGTEAFF.